The rows below give T cell receptor beta chains drawn from one sample of a study of CD8 T cells in ankylosing spondylitis. Using its own MiXCR run on the 5' RACE reads, TCRdb lists one record per CDR3 protein. The sample has 240,000 or so distinct CDR3 sequences; roughly 8.6% are singletons. The specimen was blood, either unsorted or a sorted T cell fraction (not recorded which). The origin of the receptors is a male donor with ankylosing spondylitis or in good health (not recorded which). The CDR3 runs from the conserved cysteine through the conserved F or W. D genes are given only for firm matches. Sizes are listed as how often the clone was seen (once, few, many) or a class if it is expanded.

D gene	clone size	V gene	J gene	CDR3 DNA	CDR3 protein
NA	many	TRBV11-2	TRBJ2-4	TGTGCCAGCAGCTTAGGTGTAGGAAGGCCAAACATTCAGTACTTC	CASSLGVGRPNIQYF
NA	many	TRBV5-1	TRBJ1-1	TGCGCCAGCTCAGCGTCCAGGAACACTGAAGCTTTCTTT	CASSASRNTEAFF
NA	many	TRBV9	TRBJ2-7	TGTGCCAGCGGTTCCCTTAAAGGCGAGCAGTACTTC	CASGSLKGEQYF
NA	many	TRBV28	TRBJ1-1	TGTGCCAGCAGTGGGGCGGGGGGGAGTAGAGAAGCTTTCTTT	CASSGAGGSREAFF
NA	many	TRBV5-1	TRBJ2-3	TGCGCCAGCAGCTTGGATCGGCGGGCGAGCACAGATACGCAGTATTTT	CASSLDRRASTDTQYF
NA	many	TRBV21-1	TRBJ2-2	TGTGCCAGCAGCAGCCCTAGAGGAACCGGGGAGCTGTTTTTT	CASSSPRGTGELFF
NA	many	TRBV29-1	TRBJ2-3	TGCAGCGGCGACACGGGACACTATAGGGCAGATACGCAGTATTTT	CSGDTGHYRADTQYF
NA	many	TRBV6-5	TRBJ1-2	TGTGCCAGCAGTTACTCGGAACAGGGTCCCTATGGCTACACCTTC	CASSYSEQGPYGYTF
NA	many	TRBV5-1	TRBJ1-5	TGCGCCAGCAGCTTGGAGGGGGGTCAGCCCCAGCATTTT	CASSLEGGQPQHF
NA	many	TRBV6-1	TRBJ2-3	TGTGCCAGCAGTGGAGCTAGCGCGGCAGATACGCAGTATTTT	CASSGASAADTQYF
NA	many	TRBV6-2/TRBV6-3	TRBJ1-1	TGTGCCAGCAGTTACCGCAGAGTTGGGACTGAAGCTTTCTTT	CASSYRRVGTEAFF